Listed here is a single TCR beta chain. These data are taken from a study of control samples from healthy donors and cancer patients. Only in-frame clones appear in the TCRdb table, and some are missing; sequencing was by immunoSEQ multiplex PCR. The repertoire holds 96,000 or so clones, approximately 95% seen once, with 8% to 9.5% in the top ten. Sequenced sample: blood. The clonotype was recovered from a young man in good health.

This CDR3 reads CASGGRGSGAGGPSEQFF. The CDR3 DNA is TGTGCCAGCGGGGGGCGGGGGTCCGGAGCGGGAGGGCCGAGTGAGCAGTTCTTC. This chain joins TRBV27 and TRBJ2-1; 10 nucleotides align to TRBD2. In germline, CDR1 is MNHEY, CDR2 SMNVEV (reference sequence). This CDR3 is built from 18 residues. Losses at the gene ends were 8 bases for V and 9 bases for J; bases not matched to a gene: 22.